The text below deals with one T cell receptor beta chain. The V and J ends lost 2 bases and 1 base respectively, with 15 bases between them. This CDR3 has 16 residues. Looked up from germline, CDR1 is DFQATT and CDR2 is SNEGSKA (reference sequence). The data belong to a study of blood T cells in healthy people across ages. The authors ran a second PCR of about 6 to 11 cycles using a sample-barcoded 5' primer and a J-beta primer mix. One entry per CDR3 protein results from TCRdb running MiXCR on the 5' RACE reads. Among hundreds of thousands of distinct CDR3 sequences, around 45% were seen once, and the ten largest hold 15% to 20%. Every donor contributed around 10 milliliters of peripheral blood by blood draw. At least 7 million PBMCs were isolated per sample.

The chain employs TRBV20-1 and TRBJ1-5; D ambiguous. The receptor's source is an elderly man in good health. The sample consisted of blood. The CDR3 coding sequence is TGCAGTGCTAGACTCACATTCTCGGGGAGCAATCAGCCCCAGCATTTT. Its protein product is CSARLTFSGSNQPQHF.